Below are 7 T cell receptor beta chains sequenced from a single sample in a study of blood T cell repertoires in COVID-19. The assay was immunoSEQ multiplex PCR, and TCRdb's table has in-frame clones only and misses some. The sample lists around 150,000 clones; 82% were seen once. Material: peripheral blood. The receptors derive from a woman aged 40 to 55 with COVID-19, enrolled during active disease.

V is TRBV29-1 and J is TRBJ2-3, with D unclear. CDR3 size: 10 residues. Germline lookup yields CDR1 SQVTM and CDR2 ANQGSEA. With 6 bases removed from V and 5 bases from J, the gap between germline ends came to 6 bases. CDR3 DNA: TGCAGCGTGCCAGGAGATACGCAGTATTTT. Amino acids: CSVPGDTQYF.

The chain employs TRBV7-6 and TRBJ2-6; D not certain. Per germline, CDR1 SGHVS and CDR2 FNYEAQ. This CDR3 spans 15 amino acids. Trimming left V 1 base short and J 0 bases short, with 4 bases between. CDR3 protein: CASSLGGSGANVLTF. The CDR3 DNA follows: TGTGCCAGCAGCTTAGGAGGCTCTGGGGCCAACGTCCTGACTTTC.

V is TRBV11-1 and J is TRBJ1-1, with 7 bases matching TRBD1. Germline trimming cut 8 bases from V and 1 base from J; bases unmatched to any gene: 10. This CDR3 spans 15 amino acids. Germline V gene lookup returns CDR1 SGHAT and CDR2 FQDESV (reference sequence). The CDR3 DNA sequence: TGTGCCAGCTCCGCCCAAACAGGGGCGAACACTGAAGCTTTCTTT. Its translation: CASSAQTGANTEAFF.

This chain uses TRBV5-1 with TRBJ1-2; 8 nucleotides align to TRBD1. CDR1 and CDR2 from the germline V gene are SGHRS and YFSETQ. Germline trimming cut 4 bases from V and 2 bases from J; bases unmatched to any gene: 4. This CDR3 spans 14 amino acids. CDR3 nucleotide sequence: TGCGCCAGCAGCATAGGACAGGGAAACTATGGCTACACCTTC. The encoded protein is CASSIGQGNYGYTF.

This clone was detected once. The gene calls are TRBV12-3 or TRBV12-4 and TRBJ1-1; D remains unclear. The CDR3 contains 12 residues. Between the trimmed V and J ends, which lost 9 bases and 4 bases, there was a span of 12 bases. CDR3 coding DNA: TGTGCCAGGTCGCGGGCTAGCACTGAAGCTTTCTTT. Translating it yields CARSRASTEAFF.

This chain uses TRBV4-1 with TRBJ2-5; maybe TRBD2 (6 bases). The CDR3 is 15 amino acids. Trimming removed 0 bases at V and 5 bases at J, with 13 bases between. Germline CDR1 reads MGHRA; CDR2 reads YSYEKL. CDR3 in DNA: TGCGCCAGCAGCCAAGAAGGAGGGACGGGGGAGACCCAGTACTTC. It specifies CASSQEGGTGETQYF.

The chain links TRBV7-9 to TRBJ1-4, with 11 bases that match TRBD1. This CDR3 comprises 16 residues. The germline CDR1 and CDR2 sequences are SEHNR and FQNEAQ (reference sequence). Trimming took 2 bases from V and 6 from J; bases not matched to a gene: 5. For the CDR3, the DNA is TGTGCCAGCAGCTTACTACCGGGACAGGGGGATGAAAAACTGTTTTTT. Translating it yields CASSLLPGQGDEKLFF. The full variable domain, its missing parts supplied by reference TRBV7-9 and TRBJ1-4, is DTGVSQNPRHKITKRGQNVTFRCDPISEHNRLYWYRQTLGQGPEFLTYFQNEAQLEKSRLLSDRFSAERPKGSFSTLEIQRTEQGDSAMYLCASSLLPGQGDEKLFFGSGTQLSVL.